The 24 T cell receptor beta chains reported below all come from one sample, sequenced in a study of shared clonotypes between healthy human individuals (dated by TCRdb to about 2020). Receptors were amplified or captured by the immunoSEQ multiplex PCR assay. TCRdb's version of the immuneACCESS table is confined to in-frame rearrangements and falls short of the full clone set. An unresolved V gene accounts for under half of the shortfall where checked; the remainder is of unknown origin. This sample gives about 2 million clones in total; about 94% of them show up just once. The ten largest clones represent 0.9% to 1.3% of the sample. CD8 naive samples were obtained by positive selection for CCR7 among CD45RO-negative cells, yielding a CD45RA+CCR7+ population from which TemRA cells were excluded. The sequenced sample consisted of naive CD8+ T cells sorted from blood. The meaning of the sample's cell subset or site label: CD45RA+CCR7+. Receptors were obtained from a young man in good health.

This clone was counted a single time. The gene calls are TRBV27 and TRBJ2-2, with 7 bases fitting TRBD2. Looked up from germline, CDR1 is MNHEY and CDR2 is SMNVEV (reference sequence). The junction had 7 bases not matched to a gene; V was cut back by 7 bases and J by 2 bases. The CDR3 is made up of 15 amino acids. The CDR3 DNA is TGTGCCAGCACGAGCGGGGCTGAAAACACCGGGGAGCTGTTTTTT. It yields the protein CASTSGAENTGELFF.

This rearrangement joins TRBV5-4 to TRBJ1-6; a weak D match, TRBD1 (5 bases). V was trimmed by 4 bases and J by 11 bases, leaving 16 bases between them. Germline V CDR1 and CDR2: SGHNT, YYREEE (reference sequence). The CDR3 runs 14 residues. The CDR3 reads CASSAGPGLAPLHF. The CDR3 DNA reads as TGTGCCAGCAGCGCGGGACCAGGGCTTGCACCCCTCCACTTT.

The rearrangement uses TRBV9 and TRBJ2-4; the D is unclear. The germline V gene has CDR1 SGDLS and CDR2 YYNGEE. The V and J ends lost 4 bases and 5 bases respectively, with 16 bases between them. The CDR3 totals 15 residues. The DNA of the CDR3 is TGTGCCAGCAGCACCCGACCAGGCCGGGAAAACATTCAGTACTTC. Its protein product is CASSTRPGRENIQYF.

The rearrangement uses TRBV28 and TRBJ2-5; 8 bases fit TRBD1. This CDR3 comprises 16 residues. Losses at the gene ends were 5 bases for V and 4 bases for J; bases not matched to a gene: 12. Germline V gene lookup returns CDR1 MDHEN and CDR2 SYDVKM. The CDR3 is CASSQGAGGFLETQYF. The DNA of the CDR3 is TGTGCCAGCAGTCAAGGAGCAGGGGGCTTCTTAGAGACCCAGTACTTC.

This clone has just one count. The CDR3 region is CASSEWGTGESVNTEAFF. As DNA, the CDR3 is TGTGCCAGTAGCGAATGGGGGACAGGGGAGTCGGTGAACACTGAAGCTTTCTTT. The chain has TRBV19 and TRBJ1-1, with 10 nucleotides matching TRBD1. V lost 6 bases and J lost 0; bases outside the gene matches: 13. The CDR3 extends over 18 amino acids. Germline V gene sequence: CDR1 LNHDA, CDR2 SQIVND (reference sequence).

The chain combines TRBV5-1 with TRBJ2-7, with a tentative D call TRBD1 (5 bases). The CDR3 loop spans 15 amino acids. V was trimmed by 5 bases and J by 1 base, leaving 16 bases between them. Germline V gene data show CDR1 as SGHRS and CDR2 as YFSETQ. CDR3 sequence: CASSQETDSSYEQYF. The CDR3, as DNA: TGCGCCAGCAGTCAAGAAACCGACAGTTCCTACGAGCAGTACTTC.

V is TRBV7-9 and J is TRBJ2-7; D remains unclear. Trimming took off 5 bases at V and 1 base at J, with 9 bases between the two ends. The CDR3 extends over 13 amino acids. Germline V lookup: CDR1 SEHNR, CDR2 FQNEAQ (reference sequence). CDR3 sequence: CASSPRNSYEQYF. Here the CDR3 DNA reads TGTGCCAGCAGCCCCAGGAATTCCTACGAGCAGTACTTC.

CDR3 loop: CASSPDTGFGSETQYF. The CDR3 region has the DNA TGTGCCAGCAGCCCGGACACAGGGTTTGGATCGGAGACCCAGTACTTC. The rearrangement links TRBV9 to TRBJ2-5; possibly TRBD1 for D (6 bases). The CDR3 spans 16 residues. V lost 4 bases to trimming and J lost 5 bases, with 21 bases between them. Germline V gene sequence: CDR1 SGDLS, CDR2 YYNGEE.

V usage is TRBV7-9 and J usage is TRBJ2-5; possibly TRBD1 for D (6 bases). V lost 5 bases and J lost 4, with 20 bases in between. Germline CDR1 and CDR2: SEHNR and FQNEAQ (reference sequence). The CDR3 sequence is 16 residues long. The DNA of the CDR3 is TGTGCCAGCAGCCTCCGAAAGACAGGAATTGGAGAGACCCAGTACTTC. Translating it yields CASSLRKTGIGETQYF.

This clone was counted only a few times. An end of the junction differs from the germline gene, which may be a read error. Other DNA sequences in this specimen translate into the identical CDR3. The chain employs TRBV7-9 and TRBJ1-1; 7 bases fit TRBD1. This CDR3 contains 14 residues. The V gene's germline CDR1 is SEHNR and CDR2 FQNEAQ (reference sequence). The chain's CDR3 is CASSLVGTDTEAFF. DNA of the CDR3: TGTGCCAGCAGCTTAGTAGGGACAGACACCGAAGCTTTCTTT.

V and J are TRBV11-3 and TRBJ2-1, with TRBD2 matching over 10 bases. V was pared by 2 bases and J by 5 bases, with 3 bases of the junction left unmatched. CDR3 length: 15 residues. Germline values: CDR1 SGHNT, CDR2 YENEEA. The CDR3 nucleotides are TGTGCCAGCAGCTTACTAGCGGGAGAAGACAATGAGCAGTTCTTC. Its translation is CASSLLAGEDNEQFF.

This chain joins TRBV10-1 and TRBJ1-1; D not resolved. Trimming removed 11 bases at V and 1 base at J, with 8 bases between. Germline V gives CDR1 WNHNN, CDR2 SYGVQD (reference sequence). The CDR3 is made up of 11 amino acids. The CDR3 DNA reads TGCGCCTTTGCAGAGAACACTGAAGCTTTCTTT. It codes for CAFAENTEAFF.

The chain joins TRBV4-1 to TRBJ1-3; D perhaps matches TRBD1 (6 bases). Germline lookup yields CDR1 MGHRA and CDR2 YSYEKL. This CDR3 is built from 15 residues. Trimming pared 1 base from V and 0 bases from J, leaving 7 bases between. The CDR3 sequence is CASSQAGDSGNTIYF. The CDR3 coding sequence is TGCGCCAGCAGCCAAGCAGGGGACTCTGGAAACACCATATATTTT.

The chain recombines TRBV11-2 with TRBJ2-5; a possible D gene is TRBD1 (6 bases). This CDR3 has 15 amino acids. Trimming left V 3 bases short and J 5 bases short, with 16 bases between. Per the germline V gene, CDR1 is SGHAT and CDR2 is FQNNGV. CDR3 amino acids: CASSFNRASGETQYF. In nucleotides, the CDR3 is TGTGCCAGCAGCTTTAACAGGGCGTCGGGGGAGACCCAGTACTTC.

V is TRBV10-1 and J is TRBJ2-4, with 7 nucleotides matching TRBD2. The CDR3 loop spans 13 amino acids. Unmatched junction bases numbered 6, after V lost 6 bases and J lost 7 bases. The germline gives CDR1 WNHNN, CDR2 SYGVQD (reference sequence). The CDR3 reads CASRREWGNIQYF. CDR3 in DNA: TGCGCCAGCAGGCGGGAGTGGGGGAACATTCAGTACTTC.

This chain joins TRBV21-1 and TRBJ1-2. TRBV21-1 is a pseudogene segment. The CDR3 totals 14 residues. This CDR3 reads CASSNCPTLYGYTF. The CDR3 DNA is TGTGCCAGCAGCAATTGTCCGACCCTCTATGGCTACACCTTC.

This clone is a singleton in its sample. The chain employs TRBV6-1 and TRBJ1-1; D perhaps matches TRBD1 (6 bases). Trimming pared 8 bases from V and 4 bases from J, leaving 8 bases between. The germline CDR1 and CDR2 sequences are MNHNS and SASEGT. The CDR3 has 11 amino acids. The CDR3 DNA reads as TGTGCCAGCCTACAGGGCACTGAAGCTTTCTTT. Protein product: CASLQGTEAFF.

The rearrangement uses TRBV28 and TRBJ2-3; a weak D match, TRBD1 (6 bases). This CDR3 has 14 amino acids. The germline CDR1 and CDR2 sequences are MDHEN and SYDVKM. Trimming pared 3 bases from V and 7 bases from J, leaving 14 bases between. The CDR3 region has the DNA TGTGCCAGCAGTTTGCACAGGGAGTTTAATACGCAGTATTTT. Translation gives CASSLHREFNTQYF.

The V and J genes are TRBV5-4 and TRBJ1-6; D is unresolved. This CDR3 is built from 16 residues. CDR1 and CDR2 from the germline V gene are SGHNT and YYREEE (reference sequence). Trimming pared 4 bases from V and 1 base from J, leaving 12 bases between. The CDR3 loop reads CASSTDTASYNSPLHF. CDR3 sequence (DNA): TGTGCCAGCAGCACCGACACAGCGTCCTATAATTCACCCCTCCACTTT.

The CDR3 sequence: CASSEPVTGIGELFF. In nucleotides, the CDR3 is TGTGCCAGCAGTGAACCTGTGACAGGGATCGGGGAGCTGTTTTTT. V gene TRBV6-1 combines with J gene TRBJ2-2; TRBD1 agrees at 7 bases. V lost 2 bases to trimming and J lost 7 bases; unmatched junction nucleotides: 7. The CDR3 is 15 amino acids. Germline V CDR1 and CDR2: MNHNS, SASEGT.

V gene TRBV7-9 combines with J gene TRBJ1-1, with D perhaps TRBD1 (5 bases). Trimming took 7 bases from V and 3 from J, leaving 21 bases between them. Germline V lookup: CDR1 SEHNR, CDR2 FQNEAQ (reference sequence). CDR3 length: 16 residues. The CDR3 DNA is TGTGCCAGCAACAACCGGGAACAAGGGGCTTACACTGAAGCTTTCTTT. This translates into CASNNREQGAYTEAFF.

The chain has TRBV5-6 and TRBJ2-7, with unresolved D. CDR1 SGHDT and CDR2 YYEEEE come from the germline V gene. CDR3 size: 15 residues. Trimming cost V 2 bases and J 3 bases, with 15 bases left between them. This CDR3 is CASSFFLGNLYEQYF. For the CDR3, the DNA is TGTGCCAGCAGCTTCTTCCTTGGGAACCTCTACGAGCAGTACTTC.

The gene calls are TRBV2 and TRBJ1-1; 9 bases map to TRBD1. The J segment lost 0 bases and the V segment lost 8 bases, leaving 13 bases of the junction unmatched. Germline values: CDR1 SNHLY, CDR2 FYNNEI. The CDR3 covers 17 residues. The CDR3 spells CASLEGQGVLLNTEAFF. The CDR3 region has the DNA TGTGCCAGCCTCGAGGGACAGGGAGTCTTGTTGAACACTGAAGCTTTCTTT.

The V and J genes are TRBV27 and TRBJ2-2; 7 nucleotides agree with TRBD1. Germline CDR1 reads MNHEY; CDR2 reads SMNVEV (reference sequence). This CDR3 is built from 12 residues. CDR3 in amino acids: CATSTGAGELFF. The CDR3 DNA reads TGTGCTACCAGCACAGGGGCCGGGGAGCTGTTTTTT.